This paragraph covers one T cell receptor (beta chain) sequence. The antigen is undetermined. The PCR used 60 Vbeta and 13 Jbeta primers. Sequencing was performed with immunoSEQ multiplex PCR; in TCRdb, only in-frame clones are kept and a portion is missing. Altogether 150,000 to 200,000 clones are present, 77% being singletons, with the ten largest covering around 3%. The sample belongs to a study of cytomegalovirus exposure and HLA in healthy donors. Study results and limitations: Sequencing likely generated an artifact that appeared as a cluster of highly shared sequence variants.

Sequencing was performed on PBMCs. The source of this sequence is a female donor in good health and CMV-seronegative.

This chain's CDR3 is CASSLNREETQYF. The CDR3 nucleotides read TGTGCCAGCAGCTTAAACAGAGAAGAGACCCAGTACTTC. V usage is TRBV11-2 and J usage is TRBJ2-5, with D hard to call. This CDR3 has 13 amino acids. Germline CDR1 SGHAT, CDR2 FQNNGV. The V gene lost 2 bases and the J gene lost 3 bases, with 7 bases spanning the gap.